The TCR beta chain described here comes from a study of response to subunit inactivated influenza vaccine. Study results and limitations: Only a handful of new T cells, the authors suggested, are recruited with each seasonal influenza vaccination.

About this clonotype itself: Its antigen is unknown.

From the RT-PCR reads, TCRdb called clonotypes with MiXCR, one entry per CDR3 protein. In the table there are about 240,000 distinct CDR3 sequences, 12% of which are singletons. The receptor's source is a man aged 50-59 years who received an inactivated influenza vaccine. Sequences were derived from non-naive T cells sorted from PBMCs, sampled less than 15 days before vaccination.

The CDR3 protein is CASSLAQGGNNSPLHF. The CDR3 nucleotides are TGTGCCAGCAGCTTAGCGCAGGGAGGGAATAATTCACCCCTCCACTTT. The chain links TRBV7-2 to TRBJ1-6, with D perhaps TRBD1 (5 bases). Germline CDR1 is SGHTA and CDR2 is FQGNSA. The CDR3 length is 16 residues. The V end was cut by 0 bases, the J end by 5 bases, with 11 bases between.